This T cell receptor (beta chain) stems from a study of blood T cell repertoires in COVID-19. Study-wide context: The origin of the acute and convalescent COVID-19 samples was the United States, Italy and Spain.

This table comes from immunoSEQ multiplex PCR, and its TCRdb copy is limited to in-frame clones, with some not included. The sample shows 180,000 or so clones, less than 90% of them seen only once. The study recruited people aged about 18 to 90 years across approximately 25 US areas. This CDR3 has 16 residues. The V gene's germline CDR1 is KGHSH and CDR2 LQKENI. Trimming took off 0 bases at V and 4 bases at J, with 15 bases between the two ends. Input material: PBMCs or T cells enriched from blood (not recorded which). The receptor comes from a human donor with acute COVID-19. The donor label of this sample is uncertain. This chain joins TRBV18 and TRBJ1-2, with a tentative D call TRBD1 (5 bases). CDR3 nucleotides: TGTGCCAGCTCACCACCTAGCGGGACGAGAGGCTATGGCTACACCTTC. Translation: CASSPPSGTRGYGYTF.